This entry is about one T cell receptor beta chain. Antigen: not known. Germline loops: CDR1 ENHRY, CDR2 SYGVKD. Germline trimming cut 6 bases from V and 2 bases from J; bases unmatched to any gene: 14. The CDR3 is made up of 17 amino acids. The record originates from a study of T cell repertoires in cytomegalovirus infection. Study conclusions and caveats: CMV-specific HLA-C-restricted TCR beta clonotypes dominated the ex vivo response.

TCRdb itself ran the reads through MiXCR, one entry per CDR3 protein. Among some 920,000 distinct CDR3 sequences listed, approximately 31% were seen once. This specimen was cultured CD8+ T cells from PBMCs, taken from culture after CMV antigen stimulation. The chain couples TRBV10-3 to TRBJ2-3; 7 bases are a match to TRBD1. This clonotype originated in a human donor in good health (CMV status not recorded). Some clones in this sample may be carry-over from other donors' samples. Here the CDR3 DNA reads TGTGCCATCAGAGATACCGGGACAGCTCCCTCCACAGATACGCAGTATTTT. Protein: CAIRDTGTAPSTDTQYF.